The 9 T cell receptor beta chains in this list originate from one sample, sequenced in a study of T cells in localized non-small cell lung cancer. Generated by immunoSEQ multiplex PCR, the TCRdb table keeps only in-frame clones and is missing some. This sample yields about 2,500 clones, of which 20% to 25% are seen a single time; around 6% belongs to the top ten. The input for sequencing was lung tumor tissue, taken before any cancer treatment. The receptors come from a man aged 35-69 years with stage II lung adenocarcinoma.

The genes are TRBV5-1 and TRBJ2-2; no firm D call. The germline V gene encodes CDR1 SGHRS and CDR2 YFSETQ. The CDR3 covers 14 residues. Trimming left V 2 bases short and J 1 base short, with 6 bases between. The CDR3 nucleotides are TGCGCCAGCAGCTTAGAGTTGAACACCGGGGAGCTGTTTTTT. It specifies CASSLELNTGELFF.

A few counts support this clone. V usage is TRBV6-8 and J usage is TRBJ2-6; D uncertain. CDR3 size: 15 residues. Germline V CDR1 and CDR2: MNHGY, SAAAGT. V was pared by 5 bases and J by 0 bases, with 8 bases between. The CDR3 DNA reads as TGTGCCAGCAGTGACGGCAGCTCTGGGGCCAACGTCCTGACTTTC. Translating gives CASSDGSSGANVLTF.

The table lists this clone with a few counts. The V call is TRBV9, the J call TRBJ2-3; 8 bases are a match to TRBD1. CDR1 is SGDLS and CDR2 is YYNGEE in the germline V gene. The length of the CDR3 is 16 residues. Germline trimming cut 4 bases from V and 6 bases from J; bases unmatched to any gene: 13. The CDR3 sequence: CASSPTGTGLGDTQYF. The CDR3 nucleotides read TGTGCCAGCAGCCCAACTGGGACAGGCCTCGGGGATACGCAGTATTTT.

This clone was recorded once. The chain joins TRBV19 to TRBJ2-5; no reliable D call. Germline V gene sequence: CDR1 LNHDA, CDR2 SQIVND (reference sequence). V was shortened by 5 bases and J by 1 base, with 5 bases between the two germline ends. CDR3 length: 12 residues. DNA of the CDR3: TGTGCCAGTAGTCCAGGCCAAGAGACCCAGTACTTC. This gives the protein CASSPGQETQYF.

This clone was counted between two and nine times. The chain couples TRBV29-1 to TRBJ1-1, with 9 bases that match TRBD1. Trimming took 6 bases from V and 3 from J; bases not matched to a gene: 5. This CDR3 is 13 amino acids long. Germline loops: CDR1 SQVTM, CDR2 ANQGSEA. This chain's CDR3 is CSVGQGMDTEAFF. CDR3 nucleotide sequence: TGCAGCGTCGGACAGGGGATGGACACTGAAGCTTTCTTT.

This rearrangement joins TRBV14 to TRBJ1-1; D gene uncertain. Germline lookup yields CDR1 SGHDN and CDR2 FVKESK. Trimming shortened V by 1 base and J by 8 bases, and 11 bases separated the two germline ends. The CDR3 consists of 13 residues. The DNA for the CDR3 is TGTGCCAGCAGCCAAGCGTGGGGTGGGGAAGCTTTCTTT. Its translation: CASSQAWGGEAFF.

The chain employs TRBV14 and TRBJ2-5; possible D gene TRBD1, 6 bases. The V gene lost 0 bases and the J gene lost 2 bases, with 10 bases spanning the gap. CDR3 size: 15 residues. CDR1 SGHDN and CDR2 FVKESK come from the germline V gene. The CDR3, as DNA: TGTGCCAGCAGCCAAGATTTAGGACAGCAAGAGACCCAGTACTTC. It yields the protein CASSQDLGQQETQYF.

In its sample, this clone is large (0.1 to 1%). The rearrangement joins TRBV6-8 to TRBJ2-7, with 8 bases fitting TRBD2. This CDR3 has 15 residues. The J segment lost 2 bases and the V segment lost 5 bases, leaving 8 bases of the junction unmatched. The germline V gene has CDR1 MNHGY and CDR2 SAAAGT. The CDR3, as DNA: TGTGCCAGCAGTGACGGGGGGGTGCCAGCCTACGAGCAGTACTTC. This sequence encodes CASSDGGVPAYEQYF.

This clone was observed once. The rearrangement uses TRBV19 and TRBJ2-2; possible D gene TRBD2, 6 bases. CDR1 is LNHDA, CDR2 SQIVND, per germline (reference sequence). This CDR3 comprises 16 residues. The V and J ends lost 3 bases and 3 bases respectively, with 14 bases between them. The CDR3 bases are TGTGCCAGTAGTATGCGGGGCACACCCTACACCGGGGAGCTGTTTTTT. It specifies CASSMRGTPYTGELFF.